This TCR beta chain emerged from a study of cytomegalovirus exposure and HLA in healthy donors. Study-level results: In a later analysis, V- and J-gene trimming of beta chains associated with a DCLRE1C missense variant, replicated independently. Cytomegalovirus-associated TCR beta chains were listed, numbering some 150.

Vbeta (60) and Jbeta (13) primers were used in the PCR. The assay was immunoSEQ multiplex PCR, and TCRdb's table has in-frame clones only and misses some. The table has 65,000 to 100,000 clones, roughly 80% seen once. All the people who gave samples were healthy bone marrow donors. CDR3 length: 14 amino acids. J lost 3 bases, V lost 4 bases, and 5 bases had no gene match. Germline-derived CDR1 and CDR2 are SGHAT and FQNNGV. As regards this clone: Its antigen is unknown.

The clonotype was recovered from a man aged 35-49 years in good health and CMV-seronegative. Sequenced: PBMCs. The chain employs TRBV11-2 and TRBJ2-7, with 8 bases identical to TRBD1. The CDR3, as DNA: TGTGCCAGCAGCTACCTAACAGGGGGCTACGAGCAGTACTTC. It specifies CASSYLTGGYEQYF.